Following are 18 T cell receptor beta chains from one sample sequenced in a study of cytomegalovirus exposure and HLA in healthy donors. This PCR relied on a set of 60 Vbeta primers and 13 Jbeta primers. Measured with immunoSEQ multiplex PCR; TCRdb has only the in-frame clones, and not every one. The sample totals fewer than 150,000 clones; its top ten clones hold approximately 3.9%. Sequences were obtained from PBMCs. Source of these receptors: a man aged 18-30 years in good health and CMV-seronegative.

The chain employs TRBV6-1 and TRBJ2-5; 7 positions match TRBD2. Trimming cost V 8 bases and J 7 bases; bases outside gene matches: 7. The CDR3 extends over 12 amino acids. Germline assignment: CDR1 MNHNS and CDR2 SASEGT. CDR3 amino acids: CASLQGGVTQYF. The CDR3 DNA follows: TGTGCCAGCCTCCAGGGAGGGGTGACCCAGTACTTC.

This rearrangement joins TRBV7-6 to TRBJ1-4; D unclear. Deletions cut 6 bases from V and 3 bases from J, with 8 bases between. The CDR3 runs 13 residues. The germline gives CDR1 SGHVS, CDR2 FNYEAQ. The CDR3, as DNA: TGTGCCAGCAGTGGGAGCCCTAATGAAAAACTGTTTTTT. It encodes CASSGSPNEKLFF.

This chain links TRBV19 with TRBJ2-3; 7 bases fit TRBD2. V shed 5 bases and J 0 bases; nucleotides not matched to a gene: 5. CDR1 is LNHDA, CDR2 SQIVND, per germline (reference sequence). The CDR3 sequence is 15 residues long. This CDR3 is CASSALAASTDTQYF. The CDR3 region has the DNA TGTGCCAGTAGTGCGCTAGCGGCTAGCACAGATACGCAGTATTTT.

The V call is TRBV5-1, the J call TRBJ2-3; D call uncertain. V was pared by 3 bases and J by 4 bases, with 6 bases between. The CDR3 spans 12 residues. CDR1 SGHRS and CDR2 YFSETQ come from the germline V gene. This CDR3 reads CASSWPADTQYF. The CDR3 DNA is TGCGCCAGCAGCTGGCCCGCAGATACGCAGTATTTT.

The CDR3 coding sequence is TGTGCCAGCAGATGGGAGGCGTACACTGAAGCTTTCTTT. This translates into CASRWEAYTEAFF. The chain combines TRBV6-6 with TRBJ1-1; the D is unclear. The CDR3 spans 13 residues. Trimming left V 6 bases short and J 3 bases short, with 11 bases between. CDR1 and CDR2 (germline): MNHNY, SVGAGI (reference sequence).

The genes are TRBV11-2 and TRBJ1-1; D unresolved. V lost 1 base and J lost 2, with 14 bases in between. The germline V gene encodes CDR1 SGHAT and CDR2 FQNNGV. This CDR3 spans 16 amino acids. The DNA of the CDR3 is TGTGCCAGCAGCTTAGTAACGGTCGGACTAAACACTGAAGCTTTCTTT. It is translated as CASSLVTVGLNTEAFF.

The CDR3 spells CASSTGVSYNSPLHF. The CDR3 DNA follows: TGTGCCAGCTCAACAGGGGTCTCCTATAATTCACCCCTCCACTTT. The chain joins TRBV18 to TRBJ1-6; 7 nucleotides agree with TRBD1. CDR1 and CDR2 (germline): KGHSH, LQKENI. This CDR3 spans 15 amino acids. Losses at the gene ends were 5 bases for V and 0 bases for J; bases not matched to a gene: 1.

The CDR3 nucleotides are TGTGCCACCAGCAGGGGAGGGGTTGACAATGAGCAGTTCTTC. This gives the protein CATSRGGVDNEQFF. The chain employs TRBV15 and TRBJ2-1; 7 positions agree with TRBD2. CDR3 length: 14 amino acids. Germline CDR1 is LNHNV and CDR2 is YYDKDF (reference sequence). The V segment lost 3 bases and the J segment 5 bases; nucleotides outside the gene matches: 4. Complete variable domain (other parts from reference TRBV15 and TRBJ2-1): DAMVIQNPRYQVTQFGKPVTLSCSQTLNHNVMYWYQQKSSQAPKLLFHYYDKDFNNEADTPDNFQSRRPNTSFCFLDIRSPGLGDTAMYLCATSRGGVDNEQFFGPGTRLTVL.

This sequence joins TRBV29-1 and TRBJ1-5; a weak D match, TRBD1 (6 bases). The CDR3 is 13 amino acids. The germline V gene has CDR1 SQVTM and CDR2 ANQGSEA. Trimming took off 5 bases at V and 7 bases at J, with 15 bases between the two ends. The CDR3 DNA reads as TGCAGCGTTTATTCTGGGGGCGGGCAGCCCCAGCATTTT. It translates to CSVYSGGGQPQHF.

The rearrangement joins TRBV10-1 to TRBJ2-2; tentative D call: TRBD1 (5 bases). There are 15 residues in the CDR3. Germline loops: CDR1 WNHNN, CDR2 SYGVQD (reference sequence). The V gene lost 5 bases and the J gene lost 5 bases, with 15 bases spanning the gap. In DNA form, the CDR3 reads TGCGCCAGCAGTCCCTTCAGGGTGGAAACCGGGGAGCTGTTTTTT. Its protein is CASSPFRVETGELFF.

J is TRBJ2-7 and V is TRBV4-1; 7 nucleotides match TRBD1. The V segment lost 5 bases and the J segment 3 bases; nucleotides outside the gene matches: 1. Germline values: CDR1 MGHRA, CDR2 YSYEKL. The CDR3 extends over 12 amino acids. DNA for the CDR3: TGCGCCAGCAGCGGGGACAGCTACGAGCAGTACTTC. Encoded protein: CASSGDSYEQYF.

V and J are TRBV5-4 and TRBJ2-5; 9 bases map to TRBD1. J lost 8 bases, V lost 5 bases, and 7 bases had no gene match. Germline V CDR1 and CDR2: SGHNT, YYREEE (reference sequence). The CDR3 contains 13 residues. The CDR3 nucleotides are TGTGCCAGCAGTCGGGACAGGGTCGCAACCCAGTACTTC. It codes for CASSRDRVATQYF.

This sequence joins TRBV5-4 and TRBJ1-1; 7 bases are a match to TRBD1. This CDR3 contains 16 residues. In germline, CDR1 is SGHNT, CDR2 YYREEE (reference sequence). Unmatched junction bases numbered 5, after V lost 0 bases and J lost 0 bases. DNA of the CDR3: TGTGCCAGCAGCTTGGGTTCGGGACAGATGAACACTGAAGCTTTCTTT. Amino acids: CASSLGSGQMNTEAFF.

The CDR3 loop reads CATSREGEVKEKLFF. The CDR3 DNA reads TGTGCCACCAGCAGAGAAGGAGAGGTCAAAGAAAAACTGTTTTTT. This chain uses TRBV15 with TRBJ1-4; the D is unclear. V lost 0 bases, J lost 8 bases, and 13 bases lay in between. There are 15 residues in the CDR3. Per the germline V gene, CDR1 is LNHNV and CDR2 is YYDKDF (reference sequence).

The chain joins TRBV19 to TRBJ2-3; D is ambiguous. This CDR3 contains 13 residues. V dropped 0 bases and J dropped 10 bases, with 11 bases sitting between them. Germline V gene lookup returns CDR1 LNHDA and CDR2 SQIVND (reference sequence). CDR3 sequence: CASSIDLETSQYF. The CDR3 nucleotides are TGTGCCAGTAGTATAGATCTGGAGACGTCGCAGTATTTT.

V and J are TRBV5-1 and TRBJ2-2, with TRBD1 as a possible D gene (6 bases). V shed 3 bases and J shed 8 bases, with 14 bases lying between them. There are 14 residues in the CDR3. Germline V gene sequence: CDR1 SGHRS, CDR2 YFSETQ. The CDR3 DNA reads TGCGCCAGCAGCTCCATACTCGGGACAGGGGAGCTGTTTTTT. As protein: CASSSILGTGELFF.

CDR3 in DNA: TGTGCCAGCAGACGAGACATAACCAACACTGAAGCTTTCTTT. The encoded protein is CASRRDITNTEAFF. The J gene is TRBJ1-1, the V gene TRBV6-4; D is uncertain. Trimming took off 6 bases at V and 2 bases at J, with 13 bases between the two ends. CDR1 and CDR2 (germline): MRHNA, SNTAGT. The CDR3 is 14 amino acids.

This chain connects TRBV9 to TRBJ1-2; no definite D call. There are 12 residues in the CDR3. Germline V gene lookup returns CDR1 SGDLS and CDR2 YYNGEE. The V end was cut by 4 bases, the J end by 7 bases, with 11 bases between. The CDR3 reads CASSTTYPGYTF. As DNA, the CDR3 is TGTGCCAGCAGCACCACCTACCCTGGCTACACCTTC.